This T cell receptor beta chain was sequenced during a study of T cells after yellow fever vaccination. This clonotype was observed a few times. Its antigen is currently unknown. Study-wide findings and caveats: A faster peak, day 5 versus 15, was reached by the weaker secondary response. Most clones from primary vaccination resurfaced after the booster (around 95% CD4, approximately 87% CD8). Sorted repertoires could include abundant contaminating clonotypes from bulk cells.

The V end was cut by 5 bases, the J end by 1 base, with 12 bases between. This CDR3 is built from 14 residues. The germline gives CDR1 SGHAT, CDR2 FQNNGV. TCR cDNA was made by 5'RACE template switching, adding a universal primer site and UMIs. TCRdb analysed the 5' RACE reads with MiXCR anew, one entry per CDR3 protein. The table has 500,000 to 650,000 distinct CDR3 sequences, over 9% seen once. V and J are TRBV11-2 and TRBJ2-7; D is perhaps TRBD2 (7 bases). The sequences come from PBMCs, collected on the day of the yellow fever booster vaccination. The source is a man between 25 and 39 years old who received the YFV17D yellow fever vaccine. The CDR3 is CASSQAGQSYEQYF. DNA for the CDR3: TGTGCCAGCAGCCAAGCGGGACAATCCTACGAGCAGTACTTC.